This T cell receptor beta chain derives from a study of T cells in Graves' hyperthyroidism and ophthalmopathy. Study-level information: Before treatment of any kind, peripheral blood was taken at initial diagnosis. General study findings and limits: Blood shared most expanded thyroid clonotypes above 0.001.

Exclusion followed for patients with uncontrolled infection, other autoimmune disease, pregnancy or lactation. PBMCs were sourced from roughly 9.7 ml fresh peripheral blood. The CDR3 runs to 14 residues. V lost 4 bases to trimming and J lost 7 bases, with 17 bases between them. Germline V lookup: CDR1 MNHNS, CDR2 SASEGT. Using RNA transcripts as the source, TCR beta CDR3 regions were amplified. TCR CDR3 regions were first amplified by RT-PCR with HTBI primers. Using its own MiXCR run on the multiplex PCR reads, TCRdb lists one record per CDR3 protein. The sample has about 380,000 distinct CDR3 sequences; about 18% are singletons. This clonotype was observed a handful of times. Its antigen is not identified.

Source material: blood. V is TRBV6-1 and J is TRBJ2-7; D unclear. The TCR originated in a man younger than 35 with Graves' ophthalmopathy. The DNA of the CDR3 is TGTGCCAGCAGTGTAGGGCGGCTGACCGGTGAGCAGTACTTC. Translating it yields CASSVGRLTGEQYF.